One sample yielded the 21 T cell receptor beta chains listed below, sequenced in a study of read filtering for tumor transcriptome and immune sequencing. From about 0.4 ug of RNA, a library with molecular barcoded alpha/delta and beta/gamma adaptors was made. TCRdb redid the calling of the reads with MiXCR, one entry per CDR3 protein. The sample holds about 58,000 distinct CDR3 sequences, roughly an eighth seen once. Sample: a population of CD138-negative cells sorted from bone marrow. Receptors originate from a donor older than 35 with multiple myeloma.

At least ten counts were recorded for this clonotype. The CDR3 coding sequence is TGCGCCAGCAGCCTAGGACAGGGTAATGAAAAACTGTTTTTT. The encoded protein is CASSLGQGNEKLFF. This chain joins TRBV5-1 and TRBJ1-4; 8 bases match TRBD1. Germline V gene sequence: CDR1 SGHRS, CDR2 YFSETQ. With 4 bases clipped from V and 4 bases from J, the junction kept 3 bases outside the gene matches. The CDR3 extends over 14 amino acids.

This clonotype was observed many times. CDR3 sequence: CASSLDWSITDEQYF. The CDR3 coding sequence is TGTGCCAGCAGCTTAGACTGGTCCATCACCGACGAGCAGTACTTC. V gene TRBV7-2 combines with J gene TRBJ2-7, with unresolved D. This CDR3 is built from 15 residues. The ends were cut back, 1 base at V and 5 bases at J, with 15 bases in the middle. The germline V gene has CDR1 SGHTA and CDR2 FQGNSA.

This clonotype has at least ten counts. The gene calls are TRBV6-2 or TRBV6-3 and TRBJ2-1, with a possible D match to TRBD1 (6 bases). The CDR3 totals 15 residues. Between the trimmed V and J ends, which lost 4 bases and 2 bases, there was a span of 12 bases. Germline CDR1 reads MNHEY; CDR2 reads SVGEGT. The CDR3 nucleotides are TGTGCCAGCAGTTTCGACAGGCAGGCCTACAATGAGCAGTTCTTC. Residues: CASSFDRQAYNEQFF.

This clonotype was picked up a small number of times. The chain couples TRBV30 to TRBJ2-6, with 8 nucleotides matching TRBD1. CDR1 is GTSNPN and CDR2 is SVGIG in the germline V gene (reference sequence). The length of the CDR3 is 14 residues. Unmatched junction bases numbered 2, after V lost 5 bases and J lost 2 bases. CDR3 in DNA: TGTGCCTGGGTACAGGGGGCTGGGGCCAACGTCCTGACTTTC. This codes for CAWVQGAGANVLTF.

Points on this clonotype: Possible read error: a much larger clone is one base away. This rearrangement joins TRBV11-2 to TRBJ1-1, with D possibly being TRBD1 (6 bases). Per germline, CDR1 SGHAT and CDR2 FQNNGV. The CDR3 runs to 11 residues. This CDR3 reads CASSAERGALF. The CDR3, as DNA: TGTGCCAGCAGCGCAGAACGGGGGGCTCTCTTT.

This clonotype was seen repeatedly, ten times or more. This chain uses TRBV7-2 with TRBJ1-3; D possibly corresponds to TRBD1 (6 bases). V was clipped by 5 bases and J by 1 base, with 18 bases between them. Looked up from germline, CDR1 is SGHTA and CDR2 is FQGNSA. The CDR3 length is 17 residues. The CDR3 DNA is TGTGCCAGCAGCGCCCCCGGACAGTCGAAATCTGGAAACACCATATATTTT. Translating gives CASSAPGQSKSGNTIYF.

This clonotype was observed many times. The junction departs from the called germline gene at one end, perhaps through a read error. The CDR3 DNA reads TGCAGTACTAGGGACTGGGCGGGGGACCAAGAGACCCAGTACTTC. It specifies CSTRDWAGDQETQYF. The chain has TRBV20-1 and TRBJ2-5; 7 nucleotides agree with TRBD2. The V gene's germline CDR1 is DFQATT and CDR2 SNEGSKA (reference sequence). The CDR3 spans 15 residues.

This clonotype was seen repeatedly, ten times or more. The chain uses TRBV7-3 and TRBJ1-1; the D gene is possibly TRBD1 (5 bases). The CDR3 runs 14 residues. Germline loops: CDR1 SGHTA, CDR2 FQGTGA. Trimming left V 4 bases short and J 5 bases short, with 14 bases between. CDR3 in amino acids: CASSSYGGETEAFF. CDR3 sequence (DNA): TGTGCCAGCAGCTCCTACGGGGGGGAAACTGAAGCTTTCTTT.

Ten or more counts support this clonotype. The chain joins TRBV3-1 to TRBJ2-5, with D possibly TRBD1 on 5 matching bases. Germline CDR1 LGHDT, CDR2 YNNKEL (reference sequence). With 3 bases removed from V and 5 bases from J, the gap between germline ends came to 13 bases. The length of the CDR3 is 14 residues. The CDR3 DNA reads TGTGCCAGCAGCCAGGGCAGGGTAGGTGAGACCCAGTACTTC. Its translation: CASSQGRVGETQYF.

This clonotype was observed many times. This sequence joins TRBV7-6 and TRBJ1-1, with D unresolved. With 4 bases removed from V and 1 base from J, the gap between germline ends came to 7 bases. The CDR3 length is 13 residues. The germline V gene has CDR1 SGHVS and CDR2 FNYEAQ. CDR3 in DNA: TGTGCCAGCAGCTCTTCAGAGAACACTGAAGCTTTCTTT. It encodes CASSSSENTEAFF. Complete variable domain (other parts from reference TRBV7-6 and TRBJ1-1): GAGVSQSPRYKVTKRGQDVALRCDPISGHVSLYWYRQALGQGPEFLTYFNYEAQQDKSGLPNDRFSAERPEGSISTLTIQRTEQRDSAMYRCASSSSENTEAFFGQGTRLTVV.

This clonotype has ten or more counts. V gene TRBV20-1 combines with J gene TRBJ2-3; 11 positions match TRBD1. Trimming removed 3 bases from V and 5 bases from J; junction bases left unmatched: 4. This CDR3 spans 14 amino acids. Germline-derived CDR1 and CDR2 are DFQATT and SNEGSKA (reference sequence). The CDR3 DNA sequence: TGCAGTGCTAGGGACAGGGGGCAGGTAGATACGCAGTATTTT. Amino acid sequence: CSARDRGQVDTQYF.

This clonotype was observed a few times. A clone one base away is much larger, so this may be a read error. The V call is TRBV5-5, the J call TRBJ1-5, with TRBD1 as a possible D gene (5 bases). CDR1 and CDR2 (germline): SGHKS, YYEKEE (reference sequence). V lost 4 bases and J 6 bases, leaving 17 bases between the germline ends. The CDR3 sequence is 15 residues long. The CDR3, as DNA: TGTGCCAGCAGCCCCGCGGGGGTGTCTAGTCAGCCCCAGCATTTT. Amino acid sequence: CASSPAGVSSQPQHF.

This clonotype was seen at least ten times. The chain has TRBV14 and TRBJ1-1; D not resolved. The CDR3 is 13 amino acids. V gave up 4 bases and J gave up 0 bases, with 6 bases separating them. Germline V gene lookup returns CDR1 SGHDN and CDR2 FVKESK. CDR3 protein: CASSRGLNTEAFF. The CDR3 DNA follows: TGTGCCAGCAGCCGGGGTTTGAACACTGAAGCTTTCTTT. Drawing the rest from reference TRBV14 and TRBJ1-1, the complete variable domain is EAGVTQFPSHSVIEKGQTVTLRCDPISGHDNLYWYRRVMGKEIKFLLHFVKESKQDESGMPNNRFLAERTGGTYSTLKVQPAELEDSGVYFCASSRGLNTEAFFGQGTRLTVV.

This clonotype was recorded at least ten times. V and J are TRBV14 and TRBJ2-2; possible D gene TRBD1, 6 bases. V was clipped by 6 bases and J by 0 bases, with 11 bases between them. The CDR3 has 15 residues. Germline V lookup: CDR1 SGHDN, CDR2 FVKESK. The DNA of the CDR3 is TGTGCCAGCAGGGACAGTAACGCGAACACCGGGGAGCTGTTTTTT. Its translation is CASRDSNANTGELFF.

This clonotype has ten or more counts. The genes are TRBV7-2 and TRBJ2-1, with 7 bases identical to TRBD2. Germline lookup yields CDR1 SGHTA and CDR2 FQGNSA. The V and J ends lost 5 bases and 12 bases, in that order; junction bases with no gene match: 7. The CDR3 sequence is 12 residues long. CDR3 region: CASSPPGLRQFF. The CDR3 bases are TGTGCCAGCAGCCCCCCGGGACTAAGGCAGTTCTTC.

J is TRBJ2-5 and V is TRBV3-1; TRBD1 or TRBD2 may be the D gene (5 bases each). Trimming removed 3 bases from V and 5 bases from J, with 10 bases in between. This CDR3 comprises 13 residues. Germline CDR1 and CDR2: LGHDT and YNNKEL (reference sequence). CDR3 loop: CASSHEGFETQYF. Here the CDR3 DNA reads TGTGCCAGCAGCCACGAGGGGTTTGAGACCCAGTACTTC.

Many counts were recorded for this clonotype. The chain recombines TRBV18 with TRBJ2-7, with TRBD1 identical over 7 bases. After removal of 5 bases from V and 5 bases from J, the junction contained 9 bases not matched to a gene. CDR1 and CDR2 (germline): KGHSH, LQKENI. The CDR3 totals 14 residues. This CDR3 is CASSSRGSDDEQYF. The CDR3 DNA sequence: TGTGCCAGCTCATCCAGGGGGAGTGACGACGAGCAGTACTTC.

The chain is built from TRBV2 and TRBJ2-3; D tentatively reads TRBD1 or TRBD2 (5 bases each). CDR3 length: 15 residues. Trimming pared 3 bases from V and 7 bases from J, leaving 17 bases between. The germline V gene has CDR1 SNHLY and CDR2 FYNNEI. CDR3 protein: CASSEGDQSLYTQYF. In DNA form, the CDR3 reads TGTGCCAGCAGTGAGGGGGACCAAAGTTTATATACGCAGTATTTT.

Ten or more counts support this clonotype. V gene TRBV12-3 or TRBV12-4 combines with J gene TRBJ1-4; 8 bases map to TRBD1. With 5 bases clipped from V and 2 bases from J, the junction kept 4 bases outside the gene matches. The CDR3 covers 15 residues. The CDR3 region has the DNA TGTGCCAGCAGTATCGGACAGGGTACTAATGAAAAACTGTTTTTT. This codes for CASSIGQGTNEKLFF.

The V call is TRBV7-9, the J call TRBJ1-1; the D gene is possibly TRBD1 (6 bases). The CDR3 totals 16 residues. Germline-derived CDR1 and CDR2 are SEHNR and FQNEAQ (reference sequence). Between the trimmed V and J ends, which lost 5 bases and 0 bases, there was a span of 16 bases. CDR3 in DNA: TGTGCCAGCAGCCCCACCACAGGGACACTGAACACTGAAGCTTTCTTT. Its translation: CASSPTTGTLNTEAFF.

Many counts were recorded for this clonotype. The CDR3 region has the DNA TGTGCCAGCAGCCAAGACGTTCCGGTTAGAGGCTATGGCTACACCTTC. Translated: CASSQDVPVRGYGYTF. The chain has TRBV3-1 and TRBJ1-2; D is unresolved. Trimming left V 0 bases short and J 4 bases short, with 15 bases between. Germline V gene data show CDR1 as LGHDT and CDR2 as YNNKEL (reference sequence). This CDR3 is built from 16 residues.